This TCR beta chain was captured by sequencing in a study of response to subunit inactivated influenza vaccine. TCRdb reprocessed the RT-PCR reads with MiXCR, giving one entry per CDR3 protein. The sample holds some 540,000 distinct CDR3 sequences, less than 25% seen once. The same sample was also used in a study of T cells expressing NK-cell markers. As that report states: UMIs accompanied the 5'RACE template switching by which TCR beta cDNA was made. Just one sequenced donor of eight was HCMV-seronegative, while seven were seropositive. A range of about 1.0-8% of CD8+ T cells consisted of dominant NKG2C+ clonotypes in a handful of donors.

Material: CD4+ T cells sorted from PBMCs, obtained about 12 days after vaccination. The receptor was derived from a man aged 45-65 years who received an inactivated influenza vaccine.

The CDR3 nucleotides read TGTGCCAGCAGTTTCGGGTCGGGGGGGTTCACAGATACGCAGTATTTT. This encodes CASSFGSGGFTDTQYF. The chain uses TRBV12-3 or TRBV12-4 and TRBJ2-3; the match to TRBD2 covers 8 bases. Trimming at V came to 3 bases and at J to 2 bases, leaving 7 bases not matched to a gene. CDR3 size: 16 residues.